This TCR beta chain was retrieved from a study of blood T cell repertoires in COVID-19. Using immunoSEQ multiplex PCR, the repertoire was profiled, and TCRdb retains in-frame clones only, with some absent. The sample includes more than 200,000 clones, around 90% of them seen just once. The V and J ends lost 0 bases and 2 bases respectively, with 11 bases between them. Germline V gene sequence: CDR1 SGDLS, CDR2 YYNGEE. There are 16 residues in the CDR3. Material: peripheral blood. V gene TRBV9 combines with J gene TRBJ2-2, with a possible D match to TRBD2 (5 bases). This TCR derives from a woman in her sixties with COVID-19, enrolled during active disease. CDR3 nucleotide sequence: TGTGCCAGCAGCGTAGATCATAGCGCTAACACCGGGGAGCTGTTTTTT. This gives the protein CASSVDHSANTGELFF. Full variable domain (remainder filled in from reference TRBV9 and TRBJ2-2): DSGVTQTPKHLITATGQRVTLRCSPRSGDLSVYWYQQSLDQGLQFLIQYYNGEERAKGNILERFSAQQFPDLHSELNLSSLELGDSALYFCASSVDHSANTGELFFGEGSRLTVL.